This entry features one T cell receptor beta chain sequence. This clone appeared many times. Its antigen has not been determined. Within one base of it there is no much larger clone, and no base qualities were kept. Using the deep immunoSEQ assay, TCR CDR3 regions were amplified from genomic DNA by multiplex PCR. For each cell subset, the extracted genomic DNA was distributed evenly across all wells of several immunoSEQ 96-well plates, and each plate served as one replicate. Each replicate PCR for sorted subsets received 200 ng genomic DNA, equal to roughly 30,000 T cell genomes. Purified libraries were quantified with a Qubit 3.0 fluorometer, sized on a Bioanalyzer 2100, and re-quantified with the KAPA Library Quantification kit. Every immunoSEQ 96-well plate was sequenced on a dedicated single-read 150-cycle Illumina NextSeq 550 flow cell. On the authors' methods: Because the immunoSEQ output included only junctional sequences and no quality scores, the filtering could not be the same as the filtering used for full-length reads. Sequences were annotated with PyIR, a Python wrapper for IgBLAST v1.9, and V/J genes and CDR3 were assigned using IMGT germline references. Reads were filtered out if the reads had weak V/J assignments (E-value above 1e-6), no CDR3, stop codons, out-of-frame junctions, or ambiguous translated residues. V3J clonotypes were defined as sequences sharing an identical inferred V gene, J gene, and CDR3 amino acid sequence. Percentage overlap between repertoires was calculated by dividing the number of shared unique clonotypes by the size of the smaller repertoire. Richness of each repertoire was evaluated using RTK rarefaction, the Chao1 estimator, and Recon v2.1 estimates of unobserved clonotypes. OLGA was used to compute generation probabilities for all TCRbeta clonotypes that the gDNA method yielded from a handful of donors. The table comes from immuneACCESS by way of TCRdb, which keeps in-frame sequences with V and J called. Part of the clones is missing from these tables; in studies checked, under half for an unresolved V gene and the rest for unknown reasons. The V and J calls and clone size come from that table; D and trimming were worked out from the DNA. Across this sample there are about 230,000 clones, with 50% to 80% seen only once. Clones ranked in the top ten supply 8.5% to 14% of the sample.

The source of the sample is a study of shared clonotypes between healthy human individuals (dated by TCRdb to 2018 to 2021). About the full investigation: A few men and a couple of women, aged 18 to 49 years, made up the cohort. For each donor, three plates each were used for CD4 naive and CD4 memory, two plates were used for CD8 naive, and one plate was used for CD8 memory. Blood TCR repertoires of roughly five healthy adults were deeply sequenced to estimate repertoire size and the extent of clonotype sharing between individuals. Different laboratories and diverse techniques were used to prepare libraries and sequence TCR repertoires, to increase sequencing depth and limit assay-specific biases. Leukapheresis yielded between about 0.85 and 9.5 billion PBMCs per donor.

V is trimmed back by 5 bases and J by 5 bases, and the junction contains 15 bases that no gene match accounts for. Inclusive of the bounding cysteine and phenylalanine, the CDR3 is 17 residues long. The only DNA kept is the CDR3, 51 bases in frame from the first base. CDR1 and CDR2 were assigned from the germline V gene (reference sequence) as SEHNR and FQNEAQ. The donors were healthy, HIV-negative adults with no recently reported acute infections or vaccinations. Every donor was a Caucasian adult residing in Nashville, Tennessee, USA. CD4+ T cells were enriched by magnetic negative selection; naive cells were then positively selected on CD45RA, and the negative fraction formed the memory subset. Blood was collected by leukapheresis, and PBMCs were isolated by Ficoll-Histopaque density gradient centrifugation and then cryopreserved in liquid nitrogen vapor phase. Purity and quantity of every magnetically sorted T cell population were checked by analytical flow cytometry. Genomic DNA was isolated from every sorted fraction and measured by UV absorbance on a Nanodrop 2000c.

Overall results and qualifications from the work: Naive subsets generally had larger estimated clonotype richness than memory subsets did. Incomplete sequencing was indicated by rarefaction of sorted-subset datasets, despite the large sequencing depth. Compared with non-shared clonotypes, the clonotypes found in all four sorted-subset donors had higher generation probabilities. Sharing across several donors was observed for about 5% of naive CD4, under 4% of naive CD8, 2% to 2.5% of memory CD4, and around 0.4% of memory CD8 clonotypes. Because the study included a small number of donors, the genetic and exposure-history diversity represented was limited. Pairwise subsampling indicated that sequencing depth was expected to affect the degree of clonotype sharing among donors. Sampling was restricted to blood, and TCR repertoires in tissue are likely to differ from TCR repertoires in blood.

The clonotype comes from a man aged 25 to 45 in good health. The specimen sequenced was memory CD4+ T cells sorted from blood. The meaning of the sample's cell subset or site label: CD45RA-negative fraction. In this chain, TRBV7-9 is recombined with TRBJ2-1; 7 central bases correspond to TRBD1. CDR3 protein: CASSGPRTGPGNNEQFF. The nucleotides are TGTGCCAGCAGCGGGCCGCGGACAGGACCGGGGAACAATGAGCAGTTCTTC. With all but the CDR3 taken from the reference TRBV7-9 and TRBJ2-1 genes, the full variable domain is: DTGVSQNPRHKITKRGQNVTFRCDPISEHNRLYWYRQTLGQGPEFLTYFQNEAQLEKSRLLSDRFSAERPKGSFSTLEIQRTEQGDSAMYLCASSGPRTGPGNNEQFFGPGTRLTVL.